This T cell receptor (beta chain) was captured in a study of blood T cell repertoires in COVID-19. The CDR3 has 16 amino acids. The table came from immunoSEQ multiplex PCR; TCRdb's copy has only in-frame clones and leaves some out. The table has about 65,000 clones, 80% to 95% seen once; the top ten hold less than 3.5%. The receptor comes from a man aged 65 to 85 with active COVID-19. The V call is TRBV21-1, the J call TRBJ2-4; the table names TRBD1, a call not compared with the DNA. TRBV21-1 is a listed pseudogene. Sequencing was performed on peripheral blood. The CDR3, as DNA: TGTGCCAGCAGCAAAGGGGCACCCTTAGCCAAAAACATTCAGTACTTC. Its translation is CASSKGAPLAKNIQYF.